This T cell receptor (beta chain) was obtained from a study of blood T cell dynamics during melanoma immunotherapy (dated by TCRdb to the early 2020s). Study-level background: All patients had metastatic melanoma and were given first-line pembrolizumab or nivolumab plus ipilimumab as standard of care in the United Kingdom. To identify early correlates of response, the study profiled peripheral T cell receptor repertoires in patients with metastatic melanoma before and after one cycle of checkpoint inhibitor therapy. Consecutive patients formed a training cohort, and a further independent group of patients from the same centre was pooled into an external validation set. The full study reports these points: The relatively small sample size was acknowledged as something that could potentially limit how far the results can be generalized. Whether the T cell clones driving repertoire changes were melanoma-specific or reflected general immune activation could not be determined in the study. A bifurcated reorganization of the PBMC repertoire at W3, with increased clonality or increased diversity, was observed in patients who later achieved disease control, unlike in progressors.

In regard to this clone: It has no known antigen specificity. No base quality values were provided; no much bigger clone lies one nucleotide off.

Every bulk PBMC sample had a fixed 350 ng of DNA loaded. The immunoSEQ TCRb Assay kit was used according to manufacturer instructions to amplify TCR beta CDR3 sequences from genomic DNA. The KAPA Library Quantification Kit for Illumina platforms was used to quantify pooled libraries by qPCR. Sequencing of the pooled libraries was done on an Illumina NextSeq 500, with clustering at about 0.55-1.2 pM. The paper's data handling went like this. TCR data were analyzed using immunoSEQ ANALYZER and the R LymphoSeq package. A rearrangement efficiency score was calculated as productive divided by the sum of productive and non-productive CDR3 sequences. Within each patient, timepoints were compared pairwise for clonality, measured with the Gini coefficient, and for diversity, measured with the Renyi index at alpha=1. In LymphoSeq, clonal relatedness was computed with an edit distance of 3 and repertoire similarity was computed with the Bhattacharyya coefficient. To classify response, a linear discriminant analysis based on week-3 changes in clonality and diversity was built using the R MASS and caret packages. Sourced from immuneACCESS, this table was stored by TCRdb with only in-frame sequences that have V and J called. A share of the clones is absent; for the studies checked, an unresolved V gene accounts for under half, and the remainder has no known explanation. V, J and clone size derive from that table, while D and trimming were established from the DNA sequence. This sample gives tens of thousands of clones in total; 87% of them show up just once. Of the sample, around 4.2% is held by the ten largest clones.

The cysteine opens and the phenylalanine closes a CDR3 of 15 amino acids. Just CDR3 DNA is preserved here, 45 bases in frame from base 1. CDR1 and CDR2 are read off the germline V gene as KGHSH and LQKENI. V lost 1 base and J lost 3 bases, and the count of bases not matched to a germline gene is 6. The time point tag for this specimen amounts to: pre-treatment baseline. Blood samples were collected before treatment (T0) and at week 3 (W3), after the first cycle of checkpoint blockade. Except for a couple of patients with rapid clinical progression, response was assessed 12 weeks after the first infusion by RECIST 1.1; disease control meant complete response, partial response or stable disease. Patients were excluded for prior systemic cancer treatment, concomitant immunosuppressant therapy or synchronous other active malignancies. Both bulk PBMC and plasma cell-free DNA were sequenced for TCR beta so that circulating cells and T cell turnover could be tracked. Lymphoprep and SepMate tubes were used to isolate PBMC from blood, and red cell lysis was then performed. QIAamp DNA Blood Mini kits were used to extract DNA from PBMC and from sorted T cell subsets.

This clonotype originated in a human donor with melanoma. The chain is made from TRBV18 and TRBJ2-7, with TRBD2 matching 7 junction bases. Specimen: blood, collected from a patient treated with checkpoint blockade. Read as DNA, the sequence is TGTGCCAGCTCACCACTCCGGGAGGAGGGCTACGAGCAGTACTTC. It translates to CASSPLREEGYEQYF.